The 18 T cell receptor beta chains below all came from one sample that was sequenced in a study of T cells after yellow fever vaccination. TCRdb reanalysed the 5' RACE reads using MiXCR and keeps one entry per CDR3 protein. The sample has fewer than 400,000 distinct CDR3 sequences; 6.2% are singletons. This specimen was PBMCs, taken 5 days after the yellow fever booster vaccination. The source of these receptors is a man aged 25 to 40 who received the YFV17D yellow fever vaccine.

This clonotype was counted at least ten times. This chain uses TRBV29-1 with TRBJ2-5; D not certain. This CDR3 is 11 amino acids long. The germline gives CDR1 SQVTM, CDR2 ANQGSEA. V dropped 4 bases and J dropped 5 bases, with 8 bases sitting between them. This chain's CDR3 is CSVVPRETQYF. The CDR3 nucleotides read TGCAGCGTTGTACCGAGGGAGACCCAGTACTTC.

This clonotype was recorded at least ten times. This chain uses TRBV9 with TRBJ1-2; D gene ambiguous. The V end lost 0 bases, the J end lost 5 bases, and 5 bases lay between the germline ends. The germline V gene has CDR1 SGDLS and CDR2 YYNGEE. There are 12 residues in the CDR3. CDR3 in amino acids: CASSVGPYGYTF. In DNA, the CDR3 is TGTGCCAGCAGCGTAGGGCCGTATGGCTACACCTTC.

This rearrangement joins TRBV10-2 to TRBJ2-5, with no clear D. Germline-derived CDR1 and CDR2 are WSHSY and SAAADI. There are 14 residues in the CDR3. Trimming shortened V by 11 bases and J by 1 base, and 17 bases separated the two germline ends. This chain's CDR3 is CAPRLDPSQETQYF. For the CDR3, the DNA is TGCGCCCCCCGGTTGGATCCGTCCCAAGAGACCCAGTACTTC.

This clonotype was seen more than once but under ten times. This chain connects TRBV28 to TRBJ2-5; D not certain. The CDR3 contains 12 residues. Germline V lookup: CDR1 MDHEN, CDR2 SYDVKM. V was clipped by 7 bases and J by 5 bases, with 11 bases between them. The CDR3 DNA reads TGTGCCAGCAACCCCACAAGGGAGACCCAGTACTTC. Its translation is CASNPTRETQYF.

This clonotype has just a few counts. This chain uses TRBV10-3 with TRBJ2-1, with 7 bases identical to TRBD2. This CDR3 spans 14 amino acids. J was trimmed by 3 bases and V by 4 bases; bases with no gene match: 3. The germline gives CDR1 ENHRY, CDR2 SYGVKD. DNA of the CDR3: TGTGCCATCAGTGGCGGGAGTGACTACAATGAGCAGTTCTTC. It translates to CAISGGSDYNEQFF.

In this sample, this clonotype turned up a few times. The V gene is TRBV5-5, the J gene TRBJ2-3, with D hard to call. The CDR3 totals 14 residues. The V end lost 0 bases, the J end lost 4 bases, and 9 bases lay between the germline ends. Germline V gene sequence: CDR1 SGHKS, CDR2 YYEKEE (reference sequence). The CDR3 DNA sequence: TGTGCCAGCAGCTTGGGTCAGACCTCAGATACGCAGTATTTT. It codes for CASSLGQTSDTQYF. Full variable domain (outside the CDR3, taken from reference TRBV5-5 and TRBJ2-3): DAGVTQSPTHLIKTRGQQVTLRCSPISGHKSVSWYQQVLGQGPQFIFQYYEKEERGRGNFPDRFSARQFPNYSSELNVNALLLGDSALYLCASSLGQTSDTQYFGPGTRLTVL.

As to this clonotype: Just one base apart from a much larger clone, this may be a read error. V gene TRBV7-8 combines with J gene TRBJ2-1; TRBD1 or TRBD2 may be the D gene (5 bases each). The V and J ends lost 7 bases and 3 bases respectively, with 16 bases between them. CDR1 SGHVS and CDR2 FQNEAQ come from the germline V gene. This CDR3 contains 15 residues. The CDR3 spells CASNHGAWSYNEQFF. CDR3 sequence (DNA): TGTGCCAGCAACCACGGGGCCTGGAGCTACAATGAGCAGTTCTTC.

This CDR3 reads CASRGAGIGGWQPQHF. The CDR3 nucleotides read TGTGCCAGCAGAGGCGCAGGGATCGGGGGCTGGCAGCCCCAGCATTTT. The chain carries TRBV6-1 and TRBJ1-5, with a weak D call TRBD1 (6 bases). Trimming stripped 6 bases from V and 7 bases from J, with 22 bases between. The CDR3 has 16 residues. Germline assignment: CDR1 MNHNS and CDR2 SASEGT.

V and J are TRBV28 and TRBJ2-1; D is unclear. The germline V gene has CDR1 MDHEN and CDR2 SYDVKM. The CDR3 is 11 amino acids. V shed 5 bases and J shed 16 bases, with 15 bases lying between them. In DNA, the CDR3 is TGTGCCAGCAGTCAACGGGCATTATGCTTCTTC. Translated, it gives CASSQRALCFF.

The chain carries TRBV3-1 and TRBJ2-7; D remains unclear. Between the trimmed V and J ends, which lost 0 bases and 0 bases, there was a span of 9 bases. This CDR3 spans 15 amino acids. Germline CDR1 reads LGHDT; CDR2 reads YNNKEL (reference sequence). The CDR3 DNA is TGTGCCAGCAGCCAAGATAGACTGTCCTCCTACGAGCAGTACTTC. It is translated as CASSQDRLSSYEQYF.

Ten or more counts support this clonotype. The V call is TRBV18, the J call TRBJ2-2; D ambiguous. Germline values: CDR1 KGHSH, CDR2 LQKENI. The V gene lost 2 bases and the J gene lost 3 bases, with 7 bases spanning the gap. This CDR3 contains 14 residues. CDR3 DNA sequence: TGTGCCAGCTCACCAGGGGTGGACACCGGGGAGCTGTTTTTT. Its translation: CASSPGVDTGELFF.

This clonotype was counted a few times. CDR3 sequence reads: CASSVGGGPMNTEAFF. The CDR3 region has the DNA TGTGCCAGCAGCGTAGGAGGGGGCCCTATGAACACTGAAGCTTTCTTT. The rearrangement joins TRBV9 to TRBJ1-1; 7 bases fit TRBD1. V was clipped by 0 bases and J by 0 bases; unmatched bases: 5. Germline lookup yields CDR1 SGDLS and CDR2 YYNGEE. This CDR3 contains 16 residues. Looking up the rest from reference TRBV9 and TRBJ1-1 gives the full variable domain: DSGVTQTPKHLITATGQRVTLRCSPRSGDLSVYWYQQSLDQGLQFLIQYYNGEERAKGNILERFSAQQFPDLHSELNLSSLELGDSALYFCASSVGGGPMNTEAFFGQGTRLTVV.

This clonotype was detected many times. The chain combines TRBV4-3 with TRBJ2-7; D is perhaps TRBD1 (5 bases). Germline values: CDR1 LGHNA, CDR2 YSLEER. V was trimmed by 0 bases and J by 7 bases, leaving 10 bases between them. The CDR3 has 13 amino acids. The CDR3 region has the DNA TGCGCCAGCAGCCAAGACAGGGAAGGTGAGCAGTACTTC. This encodes CASSQDREGEQYF.

This clonotype was detected ten times or more. The chain carries TRBV9 and TRBJ2-5; no reliable D call. This CDR3 region has 12 residues. Germline lookup yields CDR1 SGDLS and CDR2 YYNGEE. V was trimmed by 0 bases and J by 5 bases, leaving 5 bases between them. CDR3 in DNA: TGTGCCAGCAGCGTAGCTGGGGAGACCCAGTACTTC. Amino acids: CASSVAGETQYF.

This clonotype showed up just a few times. The V gene is TRBV12-3 or TRBV12-4, the J gene TRBJ2-2; 7 bases match TRBD2. Unmatched junction bases numbered 3, after V lost 4 bases and J lost 1 base. The CDR3 is 15 amino acids. The CDR3 region has the DNA TGTGCCAGCAGTTCCTGGACTAGGAACACCGGGGAGCTGTTTTTT. Encoded protein: CASSSWTRNTGELFF.

This clonotype was found many times. This sequence joins TRBV5-6 and TRBJ2-1; perhaps D is TRBD1 or TRBD2 (5 bases each). The germline gives CDR1 SGHDT, CDR2 YYEEEE. Trimming removed 0 bases from V and 16 bases from J, with 20 bases in between. The CDR3 runs to 14 residues. CDR3 amino acids: CASSLDDGAASGFF. Written as DNA, the CDR3 is TGTGCCAGCAGCTTGGACGACGGGGCCGCATCGGGATTCTTC.

The CDR3 region is CSASALGGEQFF. The CDR3 DNA reads as TGCAGTGCTAGTGCCCTCGGGGGTGAGCAGTTCTTC. The V gene is TRBV20-1, the J gene TRBJ2-1, with D maybe TRBD2 (6 bases). The CDR3 extends over 12 amino acids. Germline V gives CDR1 DFQATT, CDR2 SNEGSKA (reference sequence). Between the trimmed V and J ends, which lost 3 bases and 9 bases, there was a span of 12 bases.

The rearrangement links TRBV28 to TRBJ2-4; TRBD1 is a possible D gene (6 bases). Germline CDR1 is MDHEN and CDR2 is SYDVKM. Trimming removed 9 bases from V and 4 bases from J, with 13 bases in between. There are 13 residues in the CDR3. CDR3 residues: CASTGQRKNIQYF. CDR3 DNA sequence: TGTGCCAGTACGGGACAACGAAAAAACATTCAGTACTTC.